This is a list of T cell receptor beta chains from one sample in a study of OX40 agonist ivuxolimab in advanced cancers. Repertoires were generated with immunoSEQ multiplex PCR, while TCRdb's copy carries only in-frame clones and drops some. The sample records more than 80,000 clones, more than 80% being singletons. Material: CD4+ or CD8+ T cells sorted from blood, obtained in a trial of the OX40 agonist ivuxolimab. The receptor set was obtained from an adult with an advanced solid tumor such as melanoma, head and neck, liver or kidney cancer. Both conserved end residues are part of each CDR3. Fields, in order: J gene, D gene, V gene, clone size, CDR3 protein, CDR3 DNA. D genes are given only for firm matches. Some rows have no size entry. The others give once, few or many, or a class for an expanded clone.

j_gene: TRBJ2-5
d_gene: -
v_gene: TRBV7-9
abundance: -
CDR3aa: CASSLWDTKQETQYF
CDR3nt: TGTGCCAGCAGCCTATGGGACACCAAACAAGAGACCCAGTACTTC

j_gene: TRBJ2-2
d_gene: -
v_gene: TRBV2
abundance: -
CDR3aa: CASSQQGNTGELFF
CDR3nt: TGTGCCAGCAGTCAACAGGGAAACACCGGGGAGCTGTTTTTT

j_gene: TRBJ1-1
d_gene: -
v_gene: TRBV6-5
abundance: once
CDR3aa: CASSYSDSSEAFF
CDR3nt: TGTGCCAGCAGTTACAGTGACAGTTCTGAAGCTTTCTTT

j_gene: TRBJ2-1
d_gene: -
v_gene: TRBV27
abundance: -
CDR3aa: CASSFSGRRFF
CDR3nt: TGTGCCAGCAGTTTTTCAGGCCGGCGGTTCTTC

j_gene: TRBJ2-7
d_gene: -
v_gene: TRBV27
abundance: once
CDR3aa: CASQSSGSYEQYF
CDR3nt: TGTGCCAGTCAGTCATCCGGGTCCTACGAGCAGTACTTC

j_gene: TRBJ1-4
d_gene: -
v_gene: TRBV6-5
abundance: -
CDR3aa: CASSATGSNEKLFF
CDR3nt: TGTGCCAGCAGTGCCACAGGGTCTAATGAAAAACTGTTTTTT

j_gene: TRBJ2-7
d_gene: TRBD2
v_gene: TRBV7-3
abundance: -
CDR3aa: CASSLKAGGFPYEQYF
CDR3nt: TGTGCCAGCAGCTTAAAAGCGGGAGGGTTCCCCTACGAGCAGTACTTC

j_gene: TRBJ2-7
d_gene: -
v_gene: TRBV5-1
abundance: -
CDR3aa: CASSLGDPGEQYF
CDR3nt: TGCGCCAGCAGCTTGGGGGATCCGGGGGAGCAGTACTTC

j_gene: TRBJ2-1
d_gene: TRBD2
v_gene: TRBV27
abundance: -
CDR3aa: CASSWAPRLAGGEQFF
CDR3nt: TGTGCCAGCAGTTGGGCCCCGAGACTAGCGGGAGGTGAGCAGTTCTTC

j_gene: TRBJ2-7
d_gene: -
v_gene: TRBV27
abundance: -
CDR3aa: CASSPRGTFYEQYF
CDR3nt: TGTGCCAGCAGTCCTCGGGGGACTTTCTACGAGCAGTACTTC

j_gene: TRBJ2-1
d_gene: TRBD2
v_gene: TRBV9
abundance: -
CDR3aa: CASSAPAGAGANEQFF
CDR3nt: TGTGCCAGCAGCGCTCCCGCGGGAGCGGGAGCCAATGAGCAGTTCTTC

j_gene: TRBJ2-3
d_gene: -
v_gene: TRBV4-2
abundance: -
CDR3aa: CASSQEFGPPDTQYF
CDR3nt: TGTGCCAGCAGCCAAGAATTTGGACCCCCAGATACGCAGTATTTT

j_gene: TRBJ1-2
d_gene: -
v_gene: TRBV7-2
abundance: -
CDR3aa: CASSRPSGANYGYTF
CDR3nt: TGTGCCAGCAGCCGACCCAGTGGGGCGAACTATGGCTACACCTTC

j_gene: TRBJ1-2
d_gene: TRBD1
v_gene: TRBV5-6
abundance: -
CDR3aa: CASSLGQGDGYTF
CDR3nt: TGTGCCAGCAGCTTGGGACAGGGCGATGGCTACACCTTC

j_gene: TRBJ2-7
d_gene: -
v_gene: TRBV21-1
abundance: -
CDR3aa: CASSNRGGRSYEQYF
CDR3nt: TGTGCCAGCAGCAACCGAGGAGGCAGGAGTTACGAGCAGTACTTC

j_gene: TRBJ2-2
d_gene: -
v_gene: TRBV27
abundance: -
CDR3aa: CASKDSTNTGELFF
CDR3nt: TGTGCCAGCAAGGACAGCACGAACACCGGGGAGCTGTTTTTT

j_gene: TRBJ2-1
d_gene: -
v_gene: TRBV9
abundance: -
CDR3aa: CASSVGEGREQFF
CDR3nt: TGTGCCAGCAGCGTAGGAGAAGGGCGTGAGCAGTTCTTC